This T cell receptor (beta chain) was recovered during a study of cytotoxic CD8 clonotypes in ibrutinib-treated CLL. Study overall: The subjects consisted of approximately ten relapsed/refractory and about 14 treatment-naive individuals, with approximately 18 IGHV unmutated.

Study-wide results and caveats: On treatment, the uncommon public clonotypes contracted or remained stable.

Using immunoSEQ multiplex PCR, the repertoire was profiled, and TCRdb retains in-frame clones only, with some absent. Among approximately 150,000 clones, approximately 84% were seen once, and the ten largest hold about 4.6%. On this clone itself: The antigen is not known.

CDR1 SGHRS and CDR2 YFSETQ come from the germline V gene. The CDR3 consists of 14 residues. The V end was cut by 0 bases, the J end by 2 bases, with 6 bases between. The chain joins TRBV5-1 to TRBJ1-3; D call uncertain. The source material was PBMCs, sampled after 24 months of ibrutinib treatment. The sequence was collected from a human donor with chronic lymphocytic leukemia. DNA of the CDR3: TGCGCCAGCAGCTTGGCTGGGACTGGAAACACCATATATTTT. It yields the protein CASSLAGTGNTIYF.